The clone carrying this T cell receptor (beta chain) was counted ten times or more. What it recognizes is unknown. These data come from a study of T cells in Graves' hyperthyroidism and ophthalmopathy. Study results and limitations: Blood also showed most of the thyroid clonotypes that were expanded above 0.001.

This CDR3 region has 13 residues. Trimming pared 5 bases from V and 5 bases from J, leaving 13 bases between. CDR1 and CDR2 (germline): SGHVS, FQNEAQ. For the diagnoses, clinical symptoms, serum thyroxine and TRAb, thyroid ultrasound and orbital computed tomography were used. Fresh peripheral blood, around 9.5 ml, yielded the PBMCs. Template material for amplifying TCR beta CDR3 regions consisted of RNA transcripts. An initial round of RT-PCR targeting the TCR CDR3 relied on the HTBI primer set. MiXCR was run by TCRdb on the multiplex PCR reads, yielding one entry per CDR3 protein. This sample has hundreds of thousands of distinct CDR3 sequences, with about 15% found just once.

Sequencing input: blood. The V call is TRBV7-8, the J call TRBJ2-7; perhaps TRBD2 as D (6 bases). The sequence was obtained from a woman between 18 and 30 years old with Graves' hyperthyroidism. The CDR3 region has the DNA TGTGCCAGCAGCCGGGGTAGGGAGGACGAGCAGTACTTC. Encoded protein: CASSRGREDEQYF.